The TCR beta chain under discussion was sequenced for a study of blood T cell repertoires in COVID-19. At the level of the study: There were acute and convalescent COVID-19 samples, and they came from the United States, Italy and Spain. Nucleic acid was either cDNA or gDNA, and it came from T cells, B-cell-depleted T cells, or PBMCs.

Patients at the Seattle site were enrolled during active infection and followed longitudinally. Per germline, CDR1 SGHTA and CDR2 FQGNSA. Trimming took off 5 bases at V and 5 bases at J, with 15 bases between the two ends. The CDR3 is made up of 14 amino acids. Authors' methods: Amplification from reference gene primers served as the basis for estimated nucleated cell counts. Libraries were prepared by immunoSEQ multiplex PCR; TCRdb keeps only in-frame clonotypes and omits some of them. The D gene and trimming were derived from the DNA, and the V and J assignments and clone size from that table. This table holds some 160,000 clones, roughly 88% found once.

The chain links TRBV7-2 to TRBJ1-1, with D perhaps matching TRBD1 (6 bases). This clonotype originated in a man younger than 35 with COVID-19, enrolled during active disease. Sequenced material: peripheral blood. CDR3 in DNA: TGTGCCAGCAGCCTCTTCACAGGGAAGACTGAAGCTTTCTTT. It specifies CASSLFTGKTEAFF.